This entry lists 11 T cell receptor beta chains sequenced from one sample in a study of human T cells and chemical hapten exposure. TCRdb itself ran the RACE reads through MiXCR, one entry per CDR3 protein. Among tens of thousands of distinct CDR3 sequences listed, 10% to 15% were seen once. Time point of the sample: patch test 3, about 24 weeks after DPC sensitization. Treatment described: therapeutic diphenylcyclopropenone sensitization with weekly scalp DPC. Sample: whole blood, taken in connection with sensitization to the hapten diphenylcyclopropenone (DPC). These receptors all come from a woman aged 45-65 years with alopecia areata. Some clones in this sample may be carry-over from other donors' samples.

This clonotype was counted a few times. The DNA of the CDR3 is TGTGCCAGCAGCCACAGGGAGTCGGTGGTAGATACGCAGTATTTT. Translated: CASSHRESVVDTQYF. The chain couples TRBV5-6 to TRBJ2-3; possibly TRBD1 for D (6 bases). The CDR3 contains 15 residues. Trimming left V 4 bases short and J 5 bases short, with 17 bases between. CDR1 is SGHDT and CDR2 is YYEEEE in the germline V gene. Using reference TRBV5-6 and TRBJ2-3 for the parts outside the CDR3, the full variable domain is DAGVTQSPTHLIKTRGQQVTLRCSPKSGHDTVSWYQQALGQGPQFIFQYYEEEERQRGNFPDRFSGHQFPNYSSELNVNALLLGDSALYLCASSHRESVVDTQYFGPGTRLTVL.

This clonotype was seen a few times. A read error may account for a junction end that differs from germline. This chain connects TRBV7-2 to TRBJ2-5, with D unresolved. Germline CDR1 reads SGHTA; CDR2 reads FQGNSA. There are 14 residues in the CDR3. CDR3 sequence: CASSLAGTQESQYF. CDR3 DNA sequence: TGTGCCAGCAGCTTGGCAGGTACACAAGAGAGCCAGTACTTC. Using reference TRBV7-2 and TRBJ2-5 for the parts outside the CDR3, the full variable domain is GAGVSQSPSNKVTEKGKDVELRCDPISGHTALYWYRQSLGQGLEFLIYFQGNSAPDKSGLPSDRFSAERTGGSVSTLTIQRTQQEDSAVYLCASSLAGTQESQYFGPGTRLLVL.

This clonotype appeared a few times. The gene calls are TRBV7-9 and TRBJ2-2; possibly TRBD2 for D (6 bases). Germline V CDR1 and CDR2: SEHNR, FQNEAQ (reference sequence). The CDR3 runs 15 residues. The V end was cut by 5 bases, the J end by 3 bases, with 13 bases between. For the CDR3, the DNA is TGTGCCAGCAGCCCGATAGGAGGGGACACCGGGGAGCTGTTTTTT. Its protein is CASSPIGGDTGELFF.

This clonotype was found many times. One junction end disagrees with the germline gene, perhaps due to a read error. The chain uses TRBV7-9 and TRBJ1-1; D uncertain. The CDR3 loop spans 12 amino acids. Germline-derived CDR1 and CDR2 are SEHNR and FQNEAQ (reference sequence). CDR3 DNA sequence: TGTGCCAGCAGCTGGGATAGGACTGAGGCTTTCTTT. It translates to CASSWDRTEAFF.

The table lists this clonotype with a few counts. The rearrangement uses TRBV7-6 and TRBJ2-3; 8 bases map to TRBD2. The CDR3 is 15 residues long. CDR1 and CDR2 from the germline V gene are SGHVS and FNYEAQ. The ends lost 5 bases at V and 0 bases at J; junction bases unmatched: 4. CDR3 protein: CASSPSSGSTDTQYF. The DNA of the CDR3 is TGTGCCAGCAGCCCCTCTAGCGGGAGCACAGATACGCAGTATTTT.

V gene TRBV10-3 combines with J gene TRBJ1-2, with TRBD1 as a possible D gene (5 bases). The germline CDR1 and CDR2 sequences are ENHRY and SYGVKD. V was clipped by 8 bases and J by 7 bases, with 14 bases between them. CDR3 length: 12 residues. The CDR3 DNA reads TGTGCCATCGGGGCAGGTAGTCGTGGCTACACCTTC. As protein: CAIGAGSRGYTF.

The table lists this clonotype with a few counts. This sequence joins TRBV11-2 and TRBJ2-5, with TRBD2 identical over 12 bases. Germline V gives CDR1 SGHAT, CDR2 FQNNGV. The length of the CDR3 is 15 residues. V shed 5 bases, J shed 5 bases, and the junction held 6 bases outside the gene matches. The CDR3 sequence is CASSRPSGRAETQYF. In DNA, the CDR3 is TGTGCCAGCAGCCGCCCTAGCGGGAGGGCCGAGACCCAGTACTTC.

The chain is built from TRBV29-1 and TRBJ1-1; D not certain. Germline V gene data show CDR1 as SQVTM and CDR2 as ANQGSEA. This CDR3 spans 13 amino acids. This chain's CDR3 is CTGSGPGSTEAFF. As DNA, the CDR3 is TGCACCGGATCGGGCCCGGGGAGCACTGAAGCTTTCTTT.

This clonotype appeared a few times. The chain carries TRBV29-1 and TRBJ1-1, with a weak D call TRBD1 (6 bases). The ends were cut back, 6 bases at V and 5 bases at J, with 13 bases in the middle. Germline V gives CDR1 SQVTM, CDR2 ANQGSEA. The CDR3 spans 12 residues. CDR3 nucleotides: TGCAGCGTCCGGGGGCCAGGGACTGAAGCTTTCTTT. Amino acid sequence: CSVRGPGTEAFF.

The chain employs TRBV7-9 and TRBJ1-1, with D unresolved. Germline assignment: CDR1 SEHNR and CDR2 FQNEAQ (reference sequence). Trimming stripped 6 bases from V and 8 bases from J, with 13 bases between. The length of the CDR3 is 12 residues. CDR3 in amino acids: CASSAHRKEAFF. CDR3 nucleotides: TGTGCCAGCAGTGCGCACCGAAAGGAAGCTTTCTTT.

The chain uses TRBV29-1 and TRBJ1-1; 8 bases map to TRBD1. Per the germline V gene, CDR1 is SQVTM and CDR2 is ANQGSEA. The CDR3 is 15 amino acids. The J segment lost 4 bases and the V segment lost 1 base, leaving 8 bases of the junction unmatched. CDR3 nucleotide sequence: TGCAGCGTTGAAGGCACGACAGGGGCCATCACTGAAGCTTTCTTT. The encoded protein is CSVEGTTGAITEAFF.